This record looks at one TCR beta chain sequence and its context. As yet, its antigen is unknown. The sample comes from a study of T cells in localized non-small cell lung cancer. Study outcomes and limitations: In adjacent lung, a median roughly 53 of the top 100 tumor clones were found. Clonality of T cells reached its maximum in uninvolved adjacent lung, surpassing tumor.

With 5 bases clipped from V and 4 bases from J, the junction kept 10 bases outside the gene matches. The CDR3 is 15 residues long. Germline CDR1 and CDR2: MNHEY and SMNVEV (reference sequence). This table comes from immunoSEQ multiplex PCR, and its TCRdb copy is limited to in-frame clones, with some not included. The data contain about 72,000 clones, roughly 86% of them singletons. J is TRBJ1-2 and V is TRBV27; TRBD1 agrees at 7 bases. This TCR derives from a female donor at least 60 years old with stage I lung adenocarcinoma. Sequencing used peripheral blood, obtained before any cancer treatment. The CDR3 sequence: CASSPWDSRPYGYTF. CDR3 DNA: TGTGCCAGCAGTCCATGGGACAGCCGCCCCTATGGCTACACCTTC.